This T cell receptor beta chain was identified during a study of cytomegalovirus exposure and HLA in healthy donors. Researchers ran the PCR with 60 Vbeta and 13 Jbeta primers. Sequencing was performed with immunoSEQ multiplex PCR; in TCRdb, only in-frame clones are kept and a portion is missing. The sample has 120,000 to 150,000 clones, almost 80% seen once; the top ten hold roughly 0.87%. The V gene's germline CDR1 is SEHNR and CDR2 FQNEAQ (reference sequence). Germline trimming cut 6 bases from V and 8 bases from J; bases unmatched to any gene: 8. This CDR3 region has 13 residues. The sequence was obtained from a young man in good health and CMV-seronegative. The sequenced material came from PBMCs. The V gene is TRBV7-9, the J gene TRBJ1-2; 8 nucleotides match TRBD1. The CDR3 coding sequence is TGTGCCAGCAGACCGACAGGGGAGGGAGGCTACACCTTC. Translating it yields CASRPTGEGGYTF.